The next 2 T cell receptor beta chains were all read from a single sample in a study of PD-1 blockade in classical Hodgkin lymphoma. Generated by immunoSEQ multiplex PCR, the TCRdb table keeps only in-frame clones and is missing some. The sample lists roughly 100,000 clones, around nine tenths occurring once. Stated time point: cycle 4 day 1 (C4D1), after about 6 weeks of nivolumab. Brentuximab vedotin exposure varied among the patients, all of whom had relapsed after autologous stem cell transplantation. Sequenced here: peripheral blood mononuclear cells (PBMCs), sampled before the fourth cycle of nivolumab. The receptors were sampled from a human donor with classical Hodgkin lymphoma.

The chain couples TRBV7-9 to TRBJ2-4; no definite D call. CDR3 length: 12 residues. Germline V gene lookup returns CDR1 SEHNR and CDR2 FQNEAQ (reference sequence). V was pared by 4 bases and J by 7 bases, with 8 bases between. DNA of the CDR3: TGTGCCAGCAGCTCAGCAATGAACATTCAGTACTTC. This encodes CASSSAMNIQYF.

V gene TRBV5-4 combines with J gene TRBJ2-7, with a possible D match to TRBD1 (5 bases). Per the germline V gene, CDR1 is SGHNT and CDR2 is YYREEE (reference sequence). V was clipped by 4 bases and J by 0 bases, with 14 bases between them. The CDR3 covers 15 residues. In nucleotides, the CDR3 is TGTGCCAGCAGCCCGTCTGGACATACCTCCTACGAGCAGTACTTC. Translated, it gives CASSPSGHTSYEQYF. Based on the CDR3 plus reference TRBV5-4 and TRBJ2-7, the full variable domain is ETGVTQSPTHLIKTRGQQVTLRCSSQSGHNTVSWYQQALGQGPQFIFQYYREEENGRGNFPPRFSGLQFPNYSSELNVNALELDDSALYLCASSPSGHTSYEQYFGPGTRLTVT.